This T cell receptor (beta chain) was observed in a study of blood T cell repertoires in COVID-19. Sequenced by immunoSEQ multiplex PCR; TCRdb stores in-frame clones only, minus some. The sample has approximately 230,000 clones, 70% to 90% seen once. The J segment lost 0 bases and the V segment lost 3 bases, leaving 8 bases of the junction unmatched. Germline V lookup: CDR1 SGHNT, CDR2 YENEEA. The CDR3 runs 17 residues. This chain joins TRBV11-3 and TRBJ1-2; 9 bases are a match to TRBD1. This TCR was sampled from a man older than 75 with acute or convalescent COVID-19. The source material was peripheral blood. The DNA for the CDR3 is TGTGCCAGCAGCTTGGTACAGGGGGCGCATCCTAACTATGGCTACACCTTC. Translating gives CASSLVQGAHPNYGYTF.